The clone carrying this T cell receptor beta chain showed up many times. Its matching antigen is unknown. From the germline J gene comes the end of the CDR3, since the read stops 3 residues before it. The data were taken from a study of T cell clonality in common variable immunodeficiency. This table comes from immunoSEQ multiplex PCR, and its TCRdb copy is limited to in-frame clones, with some not included. The sample gives tens of thousands of clones, none seen only once, and the top ten clones hold around a tenth. General observations from the study: What drives increased CVID clonality needs T cell subpopulation sequencing.

Trimming took off 4 bases at V and 4 bases at J, with 14 bases between the two ends. In germline, CDR1 is GTSNPN, CDR2 SVGIG (reference sequence). The CDR3 has 13 amino acids. The chain recombines TRBV30 with TRBJ2-7; D perhaps matches TRBD2 (6 bases). Sequenced sample: peripheral blood mononuclear cells. The TCR originated in a person between 18 and 75 years old in good health. CDR3 bases read: TGTGCCTGGACCGCCTGGGGACTTTACGAG. Protein sequence: CAWTAWGLYE. The whole CDR3 sequence is CAWTAWGLYEQYF.